This T cell receptor beta chain was identified during a study of cytomegalovirus exposure and HLA in healthy donors. The PCR made use of 60 Vbeta and 13 Jbeta primers. Only in-frame clones appear in the TCRdb table, and some are missing; sequencing was by immunoSEQ multiplex PCR. Its table lists 60,000 to 100,000 clones. V was pared by 4 bases and J by 6 bases, with 11 bases of the junction left unmatched. Germline CDR1 and CDR2: SGHRS and YFSETQ. The CDR3 is 15 residues long. The sequence came from a man younger than 45 in good health and CMV-seronegative. The genes are TRBV5-1 and TRBJ2-7; 9 nucleotides line up with TRBD1. The sample comprised PBMCs. CDR3 region: CASSRGQGALGEQYF. The CDR3 DNA is TGCGCCAGCAGCAGGGGACAGGGCGCTTTGGGCGAGCAGTACTTC.